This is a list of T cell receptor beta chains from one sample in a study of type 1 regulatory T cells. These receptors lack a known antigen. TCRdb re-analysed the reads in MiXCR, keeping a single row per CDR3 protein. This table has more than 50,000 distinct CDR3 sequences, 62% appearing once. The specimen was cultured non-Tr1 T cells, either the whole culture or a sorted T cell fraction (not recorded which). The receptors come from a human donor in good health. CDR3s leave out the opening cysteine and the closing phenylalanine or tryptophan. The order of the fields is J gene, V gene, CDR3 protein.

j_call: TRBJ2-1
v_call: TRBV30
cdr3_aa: AWSAPGTSGSDEQF

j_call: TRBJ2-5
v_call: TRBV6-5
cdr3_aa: ASIGSKTQY

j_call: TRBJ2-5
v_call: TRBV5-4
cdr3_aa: ASSPAGRETQY

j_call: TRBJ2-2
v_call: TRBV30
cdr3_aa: AWSADVPVTGELF

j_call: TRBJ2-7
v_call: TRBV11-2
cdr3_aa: ASSLGSSTYEQY

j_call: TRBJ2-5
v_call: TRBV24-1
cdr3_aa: ATRAGTGSETQY

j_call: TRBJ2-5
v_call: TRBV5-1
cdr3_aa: ASSYRGGYQETQY

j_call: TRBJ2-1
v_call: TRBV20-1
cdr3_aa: SARPRYNEQF

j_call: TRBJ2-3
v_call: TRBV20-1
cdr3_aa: SVKGRWSTDTQY

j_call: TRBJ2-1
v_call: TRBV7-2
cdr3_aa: ASSLESGGRF

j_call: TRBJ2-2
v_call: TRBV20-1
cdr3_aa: SASSGSQGELF

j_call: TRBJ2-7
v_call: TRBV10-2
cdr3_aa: ASSEASGIDYEQY

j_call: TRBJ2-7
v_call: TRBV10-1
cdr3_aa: ASTRSTESYEQY

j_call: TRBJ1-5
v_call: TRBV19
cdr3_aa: ASARVKNQPQH

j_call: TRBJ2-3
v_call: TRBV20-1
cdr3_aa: SASPRVDTQY

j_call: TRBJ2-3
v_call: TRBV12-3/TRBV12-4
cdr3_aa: ASGSGGGSTDTQY

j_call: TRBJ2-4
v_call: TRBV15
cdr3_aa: ATSRSLRTSMLNIQY

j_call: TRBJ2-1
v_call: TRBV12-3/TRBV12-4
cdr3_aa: ASSFGSDNEQF

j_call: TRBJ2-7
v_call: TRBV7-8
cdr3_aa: ASSLSGSYEQY

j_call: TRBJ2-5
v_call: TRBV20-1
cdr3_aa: SAQVPGQQETQY

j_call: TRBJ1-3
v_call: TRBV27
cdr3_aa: ASGDRGNGNTIY

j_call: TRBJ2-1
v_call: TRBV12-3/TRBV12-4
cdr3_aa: ASSLGLISPTEQF

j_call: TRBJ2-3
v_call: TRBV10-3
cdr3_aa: AISDGGARDTQY

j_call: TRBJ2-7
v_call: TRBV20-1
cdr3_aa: SAFPGLAGSTYEQY

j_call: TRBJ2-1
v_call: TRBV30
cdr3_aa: AWRKGLVTYNEQF

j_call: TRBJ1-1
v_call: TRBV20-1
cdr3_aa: SAQTSGGTEAF

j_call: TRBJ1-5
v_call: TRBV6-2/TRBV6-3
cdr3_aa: ASSEQGREQPQH

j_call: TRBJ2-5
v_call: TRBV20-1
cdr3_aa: SAWAGYRETQY

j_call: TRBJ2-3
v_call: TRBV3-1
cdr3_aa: ASSALAGADTQY

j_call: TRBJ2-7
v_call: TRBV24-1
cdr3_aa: ATSDRAGSPYEQY

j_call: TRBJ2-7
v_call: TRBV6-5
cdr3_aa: ASSYTGTSVDEQY

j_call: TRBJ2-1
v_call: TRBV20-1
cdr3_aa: SARSASGYNEQF

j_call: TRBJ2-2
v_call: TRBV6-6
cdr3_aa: ASSNDRTGTGELF

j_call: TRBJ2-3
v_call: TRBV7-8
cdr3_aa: ASRPGTSGRAVNTQY

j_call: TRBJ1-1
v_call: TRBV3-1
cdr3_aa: ASSPYPRGPEAF

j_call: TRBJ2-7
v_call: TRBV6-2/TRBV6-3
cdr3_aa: ASSQGHTYEQY

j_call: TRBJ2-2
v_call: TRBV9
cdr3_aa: ASSVGPQDANTGELF

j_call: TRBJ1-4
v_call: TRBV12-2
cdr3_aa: ASRLPRGVTTNEKLF

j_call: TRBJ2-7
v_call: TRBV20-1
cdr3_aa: SARDSVSRIIYEQY

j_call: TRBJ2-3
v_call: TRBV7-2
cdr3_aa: ASSRPPGLAPDTQY

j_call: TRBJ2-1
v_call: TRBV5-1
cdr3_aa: ASSLEGHNEQF